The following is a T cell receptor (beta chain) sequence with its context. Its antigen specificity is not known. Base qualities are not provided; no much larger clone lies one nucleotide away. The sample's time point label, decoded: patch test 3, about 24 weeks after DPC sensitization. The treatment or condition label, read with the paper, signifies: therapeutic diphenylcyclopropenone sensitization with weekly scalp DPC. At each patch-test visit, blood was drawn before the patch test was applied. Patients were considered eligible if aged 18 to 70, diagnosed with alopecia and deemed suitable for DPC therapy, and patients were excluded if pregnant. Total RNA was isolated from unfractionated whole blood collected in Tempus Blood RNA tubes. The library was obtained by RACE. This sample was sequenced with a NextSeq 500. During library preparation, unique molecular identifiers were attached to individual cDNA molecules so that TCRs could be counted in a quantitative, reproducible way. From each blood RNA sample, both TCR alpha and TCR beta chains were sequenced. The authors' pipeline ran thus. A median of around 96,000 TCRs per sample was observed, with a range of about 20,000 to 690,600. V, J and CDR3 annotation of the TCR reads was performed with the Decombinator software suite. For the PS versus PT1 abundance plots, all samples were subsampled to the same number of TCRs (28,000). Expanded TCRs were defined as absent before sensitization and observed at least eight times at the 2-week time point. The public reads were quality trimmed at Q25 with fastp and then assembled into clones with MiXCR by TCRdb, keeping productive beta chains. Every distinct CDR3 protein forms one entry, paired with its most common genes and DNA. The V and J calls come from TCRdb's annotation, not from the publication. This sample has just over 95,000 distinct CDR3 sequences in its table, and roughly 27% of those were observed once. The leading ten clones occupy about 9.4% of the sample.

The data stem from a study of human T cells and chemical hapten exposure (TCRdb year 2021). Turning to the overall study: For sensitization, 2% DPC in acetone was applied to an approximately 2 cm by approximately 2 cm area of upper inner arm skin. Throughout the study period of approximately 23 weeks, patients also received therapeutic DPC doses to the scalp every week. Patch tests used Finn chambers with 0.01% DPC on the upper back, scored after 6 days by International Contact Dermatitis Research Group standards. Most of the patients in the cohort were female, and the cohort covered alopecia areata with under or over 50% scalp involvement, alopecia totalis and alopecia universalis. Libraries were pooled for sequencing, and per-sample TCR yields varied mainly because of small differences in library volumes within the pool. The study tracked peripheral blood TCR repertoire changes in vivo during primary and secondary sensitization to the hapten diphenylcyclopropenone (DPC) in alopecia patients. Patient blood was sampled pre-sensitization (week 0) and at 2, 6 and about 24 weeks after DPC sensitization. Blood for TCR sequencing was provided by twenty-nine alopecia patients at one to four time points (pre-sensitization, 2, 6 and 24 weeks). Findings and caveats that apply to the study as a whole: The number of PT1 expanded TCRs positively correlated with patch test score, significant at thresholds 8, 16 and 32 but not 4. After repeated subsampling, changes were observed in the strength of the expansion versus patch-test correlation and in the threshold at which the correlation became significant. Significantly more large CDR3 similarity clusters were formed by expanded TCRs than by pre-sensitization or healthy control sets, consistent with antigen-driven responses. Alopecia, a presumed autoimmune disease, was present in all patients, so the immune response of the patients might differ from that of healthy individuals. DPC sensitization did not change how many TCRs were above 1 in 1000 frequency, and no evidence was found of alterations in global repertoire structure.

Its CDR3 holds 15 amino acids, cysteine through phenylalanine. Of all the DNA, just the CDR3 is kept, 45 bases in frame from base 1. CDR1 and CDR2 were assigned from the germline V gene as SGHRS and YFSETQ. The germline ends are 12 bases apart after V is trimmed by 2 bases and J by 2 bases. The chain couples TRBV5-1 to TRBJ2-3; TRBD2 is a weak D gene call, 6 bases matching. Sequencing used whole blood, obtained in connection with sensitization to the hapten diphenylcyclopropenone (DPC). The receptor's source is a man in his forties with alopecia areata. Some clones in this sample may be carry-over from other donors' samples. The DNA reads TGCGCCAGCAGCTTTACGGGAGAGATCACAGATACGCAGTATTTT. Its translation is CASSFTGEITDTQYF.